This passage covers 20 T cell receptor beta chains from one sample sequenced in a study of shared clonotypes between healthy human individuals. Some clones are missing from TCRdb's copy, which holds only in-frame ones; the method was immunoSEQ multiplex PCR. Of fewer than 600,000 clones detected, 70% to 80% appear once; the ten largest clones hold around 12%. Specimen: PBMCs. The source of these receptors is a woman in her thirties or forties in good health. Some clones in this sample may be carry-over from other donors' samples.

The chain employs TRBV7-2 and TRBJ2-7; D ambiguous. Between the trimmed V and J ends, which lost 5 bases and 2 bases, there was a span of 13 bases. The V gene's germline CDR1 is SGHTA and CDR2 FQGNSA. CDR3 length: 14 amino acids. In DNA, the CDR3 is TGTGCCAGCAGCCCCCGAAGCGAAGCCTACGAGCAGTACTTC. This codes for CASSPRSEAYEQYF.

V is TRBV6-1 and J is TRBJ1-3, with 9 bases identical to TRBD1. Germline lookup yields CDR1 MNHNS and CDR2 SASEGT. With V trimmed by 5 bases and J by 1 base, 3 bases remained unmatched. The CDR3 spans 15 residues. The CDR3 DNA reads TGTGCCAGCAGTTGGGACAGGGCTTCTGGAAACACCATATATTTT. This encodes CASSWDRASGNTIYF.

V is TRBV7-9 and J is TRBJ2-7; maybe TRBD1 (6 bases). There are 13 residues in the CDR3. Germline CDR1 SEHNR, CDR2 FQNEAQ (reference sequence). The V end was cut by 5 bases, the J end by 3 bases, with 11 bases between. The chain's CDR3 is CASSPQGHYEQYF. The DNA for the CDR3 is TGTGCCAGCAGCCCCCAGGGACACTACGAGCAGTACTTC.

The rearrangement links TRBV21-1 to TRBJ2-7; TRBD1 reflects the table's D call only, with no check against the DNA. TRBV21-1 is deemed a pseudogene. The CDR3 covers 16 residues. The CDR3 bases are TGTGCCAGCAGCAAAGGGACGGACAGGGTCCCCAGCGAGCAGTACTTC. As protein: CASSKGTDRVPSEQYF.

This clone was recorded only once. This likely came from a read error, as a far larger clone is one base away. V and J are TRBV30 and TRBJ1-2; TRBD1 matches 7 bases. Germline V gene data show CDR1 as GTSNPN and CDR2 as SVGIG (reference sequence). The CDR3 is 13 residues long. CDR3 region: CAWSALGGLGYAF. In DNA, the CDR3 is TGTGCCTGGAGTGCCCTAGGGGGCTTAGGCTACGCCTTC.

CDR3 nucleotides: TGTGCCAGCAGCGTAGGGGTGCTCCGGGCGGGCACCGGGGAGCTGTTTTTT. Its protein product is CASSVGVLRAGTGELFF. The J gene is TRBJ2-2, the V gene TRBV9; tentatively, D is TRBD2 (5 bases). V lost 0 bases, J lost 4 bases, and 16 bases lay in between. The germline V gene encodes CDR1 SGDLS and CDR2 YYNGEE. The CDR3 loop spans 17 amino acids. The whole variable domain, remainder taken from reference TRBV9 and TRBJ2-2, is DSGVTQTPKHLITATGQRVTLRCSPRSGDLSVYWYQQSLDQGLQFLIQYYNGEERAKGNILERFSAQQFPDLHSELNLSSLELGDSALYFCASSVGVLRAGTGELFFGEGSRLTVL.

V and J are TRBV5-4 and TRBJ2-1; no definite D call. CDR3 length: 13 amino acids. V lost 5 bases to trimming and J lost 10 bases, with 16 bases between them. Germline lookup yields CDR1 SGHNT and CDR2 YYREEE (reference sequence). CDR3 loop: CASREIGEREQFF. The CDR3 DNA follows: TGTGCCAGCAGGGAAATCGGAGAGAGGGAGCAGTTCTTC.

This chain joins TRBV2 and TRBJ1-4; D is uncertain. Per the germline V gene, CDR1 is SNHLY and CDR2 is FYNNEI. The ends were cut back, 7 bases at V and 3 bases at J, with 9 bases in the middle. This CDR3 comprises 13 residues. The CDR3 bases are TGTGCCAGCAAAACTACGGCTAATGAAAAACTGTTTTTT. This encodes CASKTTANEKLFF.

V is TRBV18 and J is TRBJ2-7, with 8 bases matching TRBD1. V gave up 8 bases and J gave up 1 base; unmatched junction bases: 7. The CDR3 totals 14 residues. Germline loops: CDR1 KGHSH, CDR2 LQKENI. Here the CDR3 reads CASKRDRTSYEQYF. The CDR3 nucleotides read TGTGCCAGCAAACGGGACAGGACGTCCTACGAGCAGTACTTC.

The rearrangement links TRBV7-3 to TRBJ2-3, with 7 bases identical to TRBD2. There are 18 residues in the CDR3. V was pared by 0 bases and J by 5 bases, with 14 bases of the junction left unmatched. Germline assignment: CDR1 SGHTA and CDR2 FQGTGA. The DNA of the CDR3 is TGTGCCAGCAGCTTAACGCACTCTCTGGGAGGGCCTGGAGATACGCAGTATTTT. Translation gives CASSLTHSLGGPGDTQYF.

The chain is built from TRBV6-1 and TRBJ2-7, with 8 nucleotides matching TRBD2. From germline, CDR1 is MNHNS and CDR2 SASEGT. The V gene end was trimmed by 5 bases and the J gene end by 3 bases; junction bases not matched to a gene: 9. The CDR3 runs to 15 residues. CDR3 bases: TGTGCCAGCAGTCTTACTAGCGGATCGCGCTACGAGCAGTACTTC. Protein sequence: CASSLTSGSRYEQYF.

This clone was seen only a few times. The chain is built from TRBV6-6 and TRBJ1-6, with D possibly being TRBD1 (6 bases). CDR3 length equals 14 residues. Germline-derived CDR1 and CDR2 are MNHNY and SVGAGI (reference sequence). Deletions cut 0 bases from V and 9 bases from J, with 9 bases between. The CDR3 bases are TGTGCCAGCAGTTACTCGGGGGGCTCTTCACCCCTCCACTTT. Its translation: CASSYSGGSSPLHF.

The chain links TRBV5-4 to TRBJ2-3; 13 positions match TRBD2. CDR3 size: 17 residues. Germline trimming cut 4 bases from V and 7 bases from J; bases unmatched to any gene: 12. CDR1 SGHNT and CDR2 YYREEE come from the germline V gene (reference sequence). CDR3 sequence reads: CASSPPGLAGWGYTQYF. The CDR3 coding sequence is TGTGCCAGCAGCCCCCCGGGACTAGCGGGATGGGGCTATACGCAGTATTTT.

The rearrangement joins TRBV6-1 to TRBJ2-6; the D gene is possibly TRBD2 (5 bases). Between the trimmed V and J ends, which lost 4 bases and 4 bases, there was a span of 14 bases. CDR1 and CDR2 (germline): MNHNS, SASEGT. CDR3 length equals 16 residues. The CDR3 here is CASSVVGANGANVLTF. CDR3 coding DNA: TGTGCCAGCAGTGTCGTGGGAGCAAACGGGGCCAACGTCCTGACTTTC.

Concerning this clone: A far bigger clonotype differs at one base, so this is likely a read error. This CDR3 is also generated by other DNA sequences in the sample. The V gene is TRBV4-1, the J gene TRBJ1-1; possibly TRBD1 for D (5 bases). CDR1 and CDR2 (germline): MGHRA, YSYEKL. Trimming took off 1 base at V and 4 bases at J, with 16 bases between the two ends. This CDR3 is 16 amino acids long. The CDR3 spells CASSQGGLTGVTEAFF. The CDR3 DNA sequence: TGCGCCAGCAGCCAAGGAGGGTTAACGGGGGTCACTGAAGCTTTCTTT.

The J gene is TRBJ1-5, the V gene TRBV10-2, with TRBD1 identical over 7 bases. This CDR3 region has 14 residues. CDR1 and CDR2 from the germline V gene are WSHSY and SAAADI. V shed 2 bases, J shed 5 bases, and the junction held 3 bases outside the gene matches. Here the CDR3 reads CASSETRGYQPQHF. The CDR3 coding sequence is TGCGCCAGCAGTGAGACCAGGGGGTATCAGCCCCAGCATTTT.

The rearrangement links TRBV30 to TRBJ1-5, with D possibly being TRBD1 (5 bases). CDR3 length equals 14 residues. V was clipped by 2 bases and J by 8 bases, with 16 bases between them. Looked up from germline, CDR1 is GTSNPN and CDR2 is SVGIG (reference sequence). CDR3 sequence reads: CAWSPEGPTEPQHF. The CDR3 bases are TGTGCCTGGAGTCCAGAGGGGCCAACGGAGCCCCAGCATTTT.

This clone occurred once. The chain links TRBV7-9 to TRBJ2-1; unclear D gene. The germline CDR1 and CDR2 sequences are SEHNR and FQNEAQ (reference sequence). V lost 5 bases, J lost 6 bases, and 11 bases lay in between. This CDR3 comprises 13 residues. CDR3 amino acids: CASSPPESNEQFF. Here the CDR3 DNA reads TGTGCCAGCAGCCCCCCAGAGTCCAATGAGCAGTTCTTC. Based on the CDR3 plus reference TRBV7-9 and TRBJ2-1, the full variable domain is DTGVSQNPRHKITKRGQNVTFRCDPISEHNRLYWYRQTLGQGPEFLTYFQNEAQLEKSRLLSDRFSAERPKGSFSTLEIQRTEQGDSAMYLCASSPPESNEQFFGPGTRLTVL.

About this clone: One base away lies a much larger clone, so this may be a sequencing read error. The chain carries TRBV5-4 and TRBJ2-5; 11 bases match TRBD2. The CDR3 loop spans 15 amino acids. The germline gives CDR1 SGHNT, CDR2 YYREEE (reference sequence). The CDR3 loop is CASSYSGRDQETLYF. The CDR3 region has the DNA TGTGCCAGCAGCTATAGCGGGAGGGACCAAGAGACCCTGTACTTC.

J is TRBJ2-7 and V is TRBV7-6; TRBD1 matches at 8 bases. From germline, CDR1 is SGHVS and CDR2 FNYEAQ. The CDR3 is 15 amino acids. V trimming: 4 bases; J trimming: 0 bases; junction bases outside the gene matches: 5. CDR3 amino acids: CASSSGTGISYEQYF. DNA of the CDR3: TGTGCCAGCAGCTCCGGGACAGGTATCTCCTACGAGCAGTACTTC.